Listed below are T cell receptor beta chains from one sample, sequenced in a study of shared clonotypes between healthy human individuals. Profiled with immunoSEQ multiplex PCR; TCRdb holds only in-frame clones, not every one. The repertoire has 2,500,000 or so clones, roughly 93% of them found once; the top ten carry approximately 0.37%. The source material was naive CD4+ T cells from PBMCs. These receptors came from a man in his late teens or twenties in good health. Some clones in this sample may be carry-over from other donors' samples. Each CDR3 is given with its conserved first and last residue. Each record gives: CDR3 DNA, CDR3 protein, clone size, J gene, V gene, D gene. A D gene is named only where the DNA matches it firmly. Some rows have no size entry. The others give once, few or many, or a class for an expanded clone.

TGCAGCGTTCAACGGGAGTGGAGAGGCGAGCAGTACTTC	CSVQREWRGEQYF	.	TRBJ2-7	TRBV29-1	.
TGCGCCAGCAGCCAAGGGTCTGGGTTCTCCTCCTACGAGCAGTACTTC	CASSQGSGFSSYEQYF	.	TRBJ2-7	TRBV4-1	.
TGCAGCGTTGAGGAGGTCTACGAGCAGTACTTC	CSVEEVYEQYF	.	TRBJ2-7	TRBV29-1	.
TGTGCCAGCAGCTTATTGGGGCCCAATGAGCAGTTCTTC	CASSLLGPNEQFF	.	TRBJ2-1	TRBV7-8	.
TGTGCCAGCAGCTTGAGAAGGGAAGCCAAAAACATTCAGTACTTC	CASSLRREAKNIQYF	.	TRBJ2-4	TRBV7-2	.
TGTGCCAGCAGCTTAGTAGTGCCGGCGTCTGGAAACACCATATATTTT	CASSLVVPASGNTIYF	.	TRBJ1-3	TRBV11-2	.
TGTGCCAGCAGCCGAGCGGGAGGCTACTACGAGCAGTACTTC	CASSRAGGYYEQYF	.	TRBJ2-7	TRBV27	TRBD2
TGTGCCAGCAGTTTTAGCTGGAATGAAGCTTTCTTT	CASSFSWNEAFF	few	TRBJ1-1	TRBV28	.
TGTGCCAGCTCACCATTCCCAGCCGGGGAGCTGTTTTTT	CASSPFPAGELFF	.	TRBJ2-2	TRBV18	.
TGTGCCAGCAGTTTGTACAGTTATAGCAATCAGCCCCAGCATTTT	CASSLYSYSNQPQHF	.	TRBJ1-5	TRBV28	.
TGTGCCAGCAGTTTCGGGCGCACAGGGTTGTACGAGCAGTACTTC	CASSFGRTGLYEQYF	.	TRBJ2-7	TRBV28	.
TGTGCCAGCAGCCCAGGGTACAATGAGCAGTTCTTC	CASSPGYNEQFF	.	TRBJ2-1	TRBV28	.
TGTGCCAGCACCTACGGTGGACTAGCGGGTCGCGAGCAGTACTTC	CASTYGGLAGREQYF	.	TRBJ2-7	TRBV7-2	TRBD2
TGTGCCAGCAGCCCTCACAGGGAAAACTCCTACAATGAGCAGTTCTTC	CASSPHRENSYNEQFF	once	TRBJ2-1	TRBV9	.
TGTGCTAGTGGTTTGGTACCCAAACTCTACGAGCAGTACTTC	CASGLVPKLYEQYF	.	TRBJ2-7	TRBV12-5	.
TGTGCCAGCAGCCGAGGGGGGACAGGGGCGAGCTCTGGAAACACCATATATTTT	CASSRGGTGASSGNTIYF	.	TRBJ1-3	TRBV28	TRBD1
TGTGCCAGCAGCTCCTGGACAGCGTTCTCTGGAAACACCATATATTTT	CASSSWTAFSGNTIYF	.	TRBJ1-3	TRBV11-2	.
TGTGCCAGCAGCCAAGTGGACCGACGCTCCTACAATGAGCAGTTCTTC	CASSQVDRRSYNEQFF	.	TRBJ2-1	TRBV14	.
TGTGCCAGCAGCGTTGGGACAGGGGGCTCCTACAATGAGCAGTTCTTC	CASSVGTGGSYNEQFF	.	TRBJ2-1	TRBV7-3	TRBD1
TGTGCCACCAGCAGAGGGACAGGCAATCAGCCCCAGCATTTT	CATSRGTGNQPQHF	.	TRBJ1-5	TRBV15	.
TGCGCCAGCAGCCCCTCGGGGAGGGCCTCGGGCACAGATACGCAGTATTTT	CASSPSGRASGTDTQYF	.	TRBJ2-3	TRBV5-1	TRBD2
TGTGCCAGCGGGACCAAGGGGAAAGGGGGACGCTCTGGAAACACCATATATTTT	CASGTKGKGGRSGNTIYF	.	TRBJ1-3	TRBV28	.
TGCAGCGCCTCGACAGAAACTAACTATGGCTACACCTTC	CSASTETNYGYTF	.	TRBJ1-2	TRBV29-1	.
TGCGCCAGCAGCTTGGGGGTATCTGGAAACACCATATATTTT	CASSLGVSGNTIYF	.	TRBJ1-3	TRBV5-1	.
TGTGCCAGCAGCCGTACGGCGGGAGGTCTAACCGGGGAGCTGTTTTTT	CASSRTAGGLTGELFF	.	TRBJ2-2	TRBV7-2	TRBD2
TGTGCCACCACCGGGTCAGGAAACACCATATATTTT	CATTGSGNTIYF	.	TRBJ1-3	TRBV6-1	.
TGCAGTGCTAGGGACGCCTATGGCTACACCTTC	CSARDAYGYTF	once	TRBJ1-2	TRBV20-1	.
TGCGCCAGCAGCTTGGCAGGTGGGAGGGGCACAGATACGCAGTATTTT	CASSLAGGRGTDTQYF	.	TRBJ2-3	TRBV5-1	TRBD2
TGTGCCAGCAGCAACCATCCGGCCGAGCAGTACTTC	CASSNHPAEQYF	.	TRBJ2-7	TRBV7-9	.
TGTGCCAGCAGGCGGGACTATGGCTACACCTTC	CASRRDYGYTF	once	TRBJ1-2	TRBV28	.
TGTGCCATCAACAGGGACCTCAATCAGCCCCAGCATTTT	CAINRDLNQPQHF	.	TRBJ1-5	TRBV10-3	.
TGTGCCAGTAGCAGAAGGGTTGCCGGGACTAGCGGAACAAATGAGCAGTTCTTC	CASSRRVAGTSGTNEQFF	.	TRBJ2-1	TRBV19	TRBD2
TGTGCCAGCAGCTTCGACCCACCGGAGCAGTTCTTC	CASSFDPPEQFF	.	TRBJ2-1	TRBV11-2	.
TGTGCCAGCGATGACAGGGCTCCCTATGGCTACACCTTC	CASDDRAPYGYTF	once	TRBJ1-2	TRBV28	TRBD1
TGTGCCAGCAGCGTAGACGCACTTTATGAAAAACTGTTTTTT	CASSVDALYEKLFF	.	TRBJ1-4	TRBV9	.
TGCGCCAGCAGCTTGGCTGGGCAGGGAGGTGAAAAACTGTTTTTT	CASSLAGQGGEKLFF	.	TRBJ1-4	TRBV5-1	.
TGTGCCAGCAGTTACTCCCAGGGCTACGAGCAGTACTTC	CASSYSQGYEQYF	.	TRBJ2-7	TRBV6-5	.
TGCGCCAGCAGCCAGTTCACAGGGTGGGAGCAGTACTTC	CASSQFTGWEQYF	.	TRBJ2-7	TRBV4-3	.
TGTGCCAGCACTGGGAGGGTGAACTCTGGGGCCAACGTCCTGACTTTC	CASTGRVNSGANVLTF	.	TRBJ2-6	TRBV2	TRBD2
TGTGCCAGCAGTCTCGGACAGGGCGCGCAGTTCTTC	CASSLGQGAQFF	.	TRBJ2-1	TRBV6-1	TRBD1
TGTGCCAGCAGCCCGACAGGGGGCTTCGGGGAGCAGTACTTC	CASSPTGGFGEQYF	.	TRBJ2-7	TRBV5-4	TRBD1
TGTGCCAGCAGCTTAATAGGGTACCCCGCCATCTCTGGGGCCAACGTCCTGACTTTC	CASSLIGYPAISGANVLTF	.	TRBJ2-6	TRBV7-3	.
TGTGCCAGCAGCCGTCCGGGGCCCCCCGGCAATGAGCAGTTCTTC	CASSRPGPPGNEQFF	.	TRBJ2-1	TRBV5-4	.
TGTGCCAGCAGCACGTACGCGGGGGCAGATACGCAGTATTTT	CASSTYAGADTQYF	.	TRBJ2-3	TRBV7-6	TRBD2
TGTGCCATCAGCCGACAGGGGGGACAGCCCCAGCATTTT	CAISRQGGQPQHF	few	TRBJ1-5	TRBV10-3	TRBD1
TGTGCCAGCAGCCCCGGACCGGGGGGAGGGTACGAGCAGTACTTC	CASSPGPGGGYEQYF	.	TRBJ2-7	TRBV11-2	TRBD2
TGTGCCAGCAGCGTATTTGAGGGGGAGTCAGATACGCAGTATTTT	CASSVFEGESDTQYF	.	TRBJ2-3	TRBV9	.